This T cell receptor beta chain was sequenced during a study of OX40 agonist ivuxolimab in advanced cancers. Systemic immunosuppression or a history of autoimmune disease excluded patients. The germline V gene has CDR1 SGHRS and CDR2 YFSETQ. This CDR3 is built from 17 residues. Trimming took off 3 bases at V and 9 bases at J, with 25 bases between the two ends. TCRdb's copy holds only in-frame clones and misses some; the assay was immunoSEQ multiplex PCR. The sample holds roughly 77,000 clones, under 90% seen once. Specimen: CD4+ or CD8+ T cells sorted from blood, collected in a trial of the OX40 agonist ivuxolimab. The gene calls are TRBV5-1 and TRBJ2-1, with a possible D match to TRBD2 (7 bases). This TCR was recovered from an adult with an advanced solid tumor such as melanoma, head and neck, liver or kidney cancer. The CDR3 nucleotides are TGCGCCAGCAGCTATTCCGGGGGGCCCTTCGTCGGTGGTGAGCAGTTCTTC. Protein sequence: CASSYSGGPFVGGEQFF.